A selection of T cell receptor beta chains follows, all from one sample in a study of spatial heterogeneity in lung cancer. TCRdb recomputed calls from the 5' RACE reads with MiXCR, one row per CDR3 protein. The sample carries 12,000 or so distinct CDR3 sequences, roughly 15% recorded once. This material consisted of lung tumor tissue, taken at surgery. The receptors stem from a male donor with early-stage non-small cell lung cancer. Both conserved end residues are part of each CDR3. A D gene is named only where the DNA matches it firmly. Rows may omit the clone size; those that give it use once, few, many or a size class.

j_call: TRBJ2-3
cdr3_length: 15
v_call: TRBV10-1
clone_size: many
d_call: NA
cdr3_aa: CASSAGQSGTDTQYF
cdr3_nt: TGCGCCAGCAGTGCGGGCCAGTCCGGCACAGATACGCAGTATTTT

j_call: TRBJ1-4
cdr3_length: 20
v_call: TRBV7-9
clone_size: many
d_call: TRBD1
cdr3_aa: CASSPSLGTVDYATNEKLFF
cdr3_nt: TGTGCCAGCAGCCCGTCCCTAGGGACAGTGGATTACGCAACTAATGAAAAACTGTTTTTT

j_call: TRBJ2-1
cdr3_length: 13
v_call: TRBV29-1
clone_size: NA
d_call: NA
cdr3_aa: CSVEGHTYNEQFF
cdr3_nt: TGCAGCGTTGAGGGACACACCTACAATGAGCAGTTCTTC

j_call: TRBJ2-1
cdr3_length: 15
v_call: TRBV7-2
clone_size: many
d_call: NA
cdr3_aa: CASSLGPVSYNEQFF
cdr3_nt: TGTGCCAGCAGCTTAGGCCCAGTGAGTTACAATGAGCAGTTCTTC

j_call: TRBJ1-5
cdr3_length: 12
v_call: TRBV10-3
clone_size: few
d_call: NA
cdr3_aa: CAISPGDQPQHF
cdr3_nt: TGTGCCATCAGTCCCGGGGATCAGCCCCAGCATTTT

j_call: TRBJ1-1
cdr3_length: 13
v_call: TRBV10-3
clone_size: many
d_call: NA
cdr3_aa: CAISAGVNTEAFF
cdr3_nt: TGTGCCATCAGTGCGGGGGTGAACACTGAAGCTTTCTTT

j_call: TRBJ1-4
cdr3_length: 14
v_call: TRBV6-2/TRBV6-3
clone_size: NA
d_call: TRBD1
cdr3_aa: CASSYRGPNEKLFF
cdr3_nt: TGTGCCAGCAGTTACAGGGGGCCTAATGAAAAACTGTTTTTT

j_call: TRBJ2-6
cdr3_length: 15
v_call: TRBV19
clone_size: many
d_call: TRBD2
cdr3_aa: CASTGLALGANVLTF
cdr3_nt: TGTGCCAGTACCGGACTAGCTCTTGGGGCCAACGTCCTGACTTTC

j_call: TRBJ1-2
cdr3_length: 17
v_call: TRBV7-9
clone_size: many
d_call: TRBD1
cdr3_aa: CASSSTLDRAANDGYTF
cdr3_nt: TGTGCCAGCAGCTCCACCCTAGACAGGGCGGCTAACGATGGCTACACCTTC

j_call: TRBJ2-2
cdr3_length: 15
v_call: TRBV12-3/TRBV12-4
clone_size: NA
d_call: TRBD1
cdr3_aa: CASRSGTGNTGELFF
cdr3_nt: TGTGCCAGCAGGTCCGGGACAGGGAACACCGGGGAGCTGTTTTTT

j_call: TRBJ2-1
cdr3_length: 15
v_call: TRBV7-6
clone_size: many
d_call: TRBD2
cdr3_aa: CASSLSGSSYNEQFF
cdr3_nt: TGTGCCAGCAGCTTAAGCGGGAGCTCCTACAATGAGCAGTTCTTC

j_call: TRBJ1-2
cdr3_length: 13
v_call: TRBV20-1
clone_size: medium-sized
d_call: TRBD1
cdr3_aa: CSARSDRDYGYTF
cdr3_nt: TGCAGTGCTAGATCGGACAGGGACTATGGCTACACCTTC

j_call: TRBJ2-1
cdr3_length: 17
v_call: TRBV5-1
clone_size: many
d_call: NA
cdr3_aa: CASSSRGGNELRNEQFF
cdr3_nt: TGCGCCAGCAGCTCGCGGGGCGGGAACGAGCTAAGGAATGAGCAGTTCTTC

j_call: TRBJ2-7
cdr3_length: 15
v_call: TRBV7-2
clone_size: NA
d_call: NA
cdr3_aa: CASSLSTGLSYEQYF
cdr3_nt: TGTGCCAGCAGCTTATCGACAGGCCTCTCCTACGAGCAGTACTTC

j_call: TRBJ2-2
cdr3_length: 13
v_call: TRBV7-3
clone_size: NA
d_call: NA
cdr3_aa: CASSSLATGELFF
cdr3_nt: TGTGCCAGCAGCTCATTGGCCACCGGGGAGCTGTTTTTT

j_call: TRBJ2-1
cdr3_length: 14
v_call: TRBV5-1
clone_size: many
d_call: TRBD2
cdr3_aa: CASSWTSGLPEQFF
cdr3_nt: TGCGCCAGCAGCTGGACTAGCGGCTTGCCTGAGCAGTTCTTC

j_call: TRBJ1-1
cdr3_length: 14
v_call: TRBV5-4
clone_size: many
d_call: NA
cdr3_aa: CASSLWGGNTEAFF
cdr3_nt: TGTGCCAGCAGCTTGTGGGGAGGGAACACTGAAGCTTTCTTT

j_call: TRBJ1-1
cdr3_length: 15
v_call: TRBV6-6
clone_size: many
d_call: NA
cdr3_aa: CASRRVDSSNTEAFF
cdr3_nt: TGTGCCAGCAGGAGGGTGGACAGTTCGAACACTGAAGCTTTCTTT

j_call: TRBJ2-1
cdr3_length: 15
v_call: TRBV7-3
clone_size: many
d_call: TRBD2
cdr3_aa: CASSLTPGGGVEQFF
cdr3_nt: TGTGCCAGCAGCTTAACCCCGGGCGGGGGGGTTGAGCAGTTCTTC

j_call: TRBJ2-1
cdr3_length: 17
v_call: TRBV5-6
clone_size: many
d_call: NA
cdr3_aa: CASSRLETIGAKNEQFF
cdr3_nt: TGTGCCAGCAGCAGGCTCGAAACCATCGGGGCGAAGAATGAGCAGTTCTTC

j_call: TRBJ1-2
cdr3_length: 15
v_call: TRBV14
clone_size: medium-sized
d_call: NA
cdr3_aa: CASSQLGPGDYGYTF
cdr3_nt: TGTGCCAGCAGCCAACTGGGGCCCGGGGACTATGGCTACACCTTC

j_call: TRBJ2-1
cdr3_length: 14
v_call: TRBV7-9
clone_size: few
d_call: NA
cdr3_aa: CASSFSGTQNEQFF
cdr3_nt: TGTGCCAGCAGCTTCTCCGGGACTCAAAATGAGCAGTTCTTC

j_call: TRBJ2-5
cdr3_length: 17
v_call: TRBV7-8
clone_size: once
d_call: TRBD2
cdr3_aa: CASSSPPIAGGLETQYF
cdr3_nt: TGTGCCAGCAGCTCCCCACCGATAGCGGGAGGGCTGGAGACCCAGTACTTC

j_call: TRBJ2-5
cdr3_length: 13
v_call: TRBV10-3
clone_size: NA
d_call: NA
cdr3_aa: CAISEQRVETQYF
cdr3_nt: TGTGCCATCAGTGAGCAGCGCGTGGAGACCCAGTACTTC

j_call: TRBJ2-1
cdr3_length: 14
v_call: TRBV28
clone_size: NA
d_call: TRBD1
cdr3_aa: CASSLPTQGAEQFF
cdr3_nt: TGTGCCAGCAGTCTCCCCACCCAGGGGGCCGAGCAGTTCTTC

j_call: TRBJ2-6
cdr3_length: 16
v_call: TRBV12-3/TRBV12-4
clone_size: many
d_call: TRBD2
cdr3_aa: CASRPGGVSGANVLTF
cdr3_nt: TGTGCCAGCAGGCCGGGGGGGGTCTCTGGGGCCAACGTCCTGACTTTC

j_call: TRBJ1-4
cdr3_length: 15
v_call: TRBV10-3
clone_size: NA
d_call: TRBD1
cdr3_aa: CAISGQGTTNEKLFF
cdr3_nt: TGTGCCATCAGCGGACAGGGGACAACTAATGAAAAACTGTTTTTT

j_call: TRBJ1-4
cdr3_length: 14
v_call: TRBV20-1
clone_size: many
d_call: NA
cdr3_aa: CSARDPGGSEKLFF
cdr3_nt: TGCAGTGCTAGAGATCCCGGGGGATCCGAAAAACTGTTTTTT

j_call: TRBJ2-1
cdr3_length: 19
v_call: TRBV5-1
clone_size: medium-sized
d_call: TRBD2
cdr3_aa: CASSWGLAGELRLYNEQFF
cdr3_nt: TGCGCCAGCAGCTGGGGACTAGCGGGAGAGCTAAGATTATACAATGAGCAGTTCTTC

j_call: TRBJ2-2
cdr3_length: 14
v_call: TRBV20-1
clone_size: many
d_call: NA
cdr3_aa: CSARATVNTGELFF
cdr3_nt: TGCAGTGCTAGGGCCACAGTGAACACCGGGGAGCTGTTTTTT

j_call: TRBJ2-1
cdr3_length: 16
v_call: TRBV7-8
clone_size: many
d_call: TRBD1
cdr3_aa: CASSSPGQGYMNEQFF
cdr3_nt: TGTGCCAGCAGCTCGCCGGGACAGGGGTATATGAATGAGCAGTTCTTC